A single sample gave rise to the 11 T cell receptor beta chains below, sequenced in a study of cytomegalovirus exposure and HLA in healthy donors. The PCR was carried out with 60 Vbeta primers and 13 Jbeta primers. TCRdb's copy holds only in-frame clones and misses some; the assay was immunoSEQ multiplex PCR. The sample includes about 160,000 clones, around four fifths of them seen just once. Sequenced material: PBMCs. All receptors derive from a girl aged 2 to 10 in good health and CMV-seropositive.

This clone appeared once. The chain recombines TRBV4-1 with TRBJ2-7; 9 bases line up with TRBD1. The CDR3 runs to 16 residues. From germline, CDR1 is MGHRA and CDR2 YSYEKL. Trimming removed 0 bases from V and 7 bases from J; junction bases left unmatched: 10. The CDR3 loop reads CASSQETGTGLREQYF. The CDR3 DNA follows: TGCGCCAGCAGCCAAGAGACTGGGACAGGGCTGAGGGAGCAGTACTTC.

This rearrangement joins TRBV21-1 to TRBJ2-7; no DNA check was done on the table's D call, TRBD2. TRBV21-1 is a recognized pseudogene. The CDR3 is 20 amino acids. The CDR3 loop is CASSPPVDLADLTLSYEQYF. CDR3 bases: TGTGCCAGCAGCCCCCCGGTGGACCTAGCGGACCTGACTCTCTCCTACGAGCAGTACTTC.

This clone was detected once. This chain connects TRBV19 to TRBJ2-7; TRBD2 agrees at 7 bases. CDR1 is LNHDA and CDR2 is SQIVND in the germline V gene (reference sequence). Trimming cost V 5 bases and J 0 bases; bases outside gene matches: 7. CDR3 length: 15 amino acids. CDR3 DNA: TGTGCCAGTAGTGCTGCCGGGGGGTTCTCCTACGAGCAGTACTTC. This sequence encodes CASSAAGGFSYEQYF. The full variable domain, in which reference TRBV19 and TRBJ2-7 provide the parts outside the CDR3, is DGGITQSPKYLFRKEGQNVTLSCEQNLNHDAMYWYRQDPGQGLRLIYYSQIVNDFQKGDIAEGYSVSREKKESFPLTVTSAQKNPTAFYLCASSAAGGFSYEQYFGPGTRLTVT.

The chain joins TRBV4-1 to TRBJ1-2; 8 bases align to TRBD1. The CDR3 length is 15 residues. With V trimmed by 1 base and J by 3 bases, 4 bases remained unmatched. Looked up from germline, CDR1 is MGHRA and CDR2 is YSYEKL. The CDR3 reads CASSQVPGQDYGYTF. CDR3 DNA: TGCGCCAGCAGCCAAGTCCCGGGACAGGACTATGGCTACACCTTC.

Concerning this clone: Other DNA sequences in the sample encode the same CDR3. The chain recombines TRBV7-8 with TRBJ2-3; 9 bases match TRBD1. Germline CDR1 reads SGHVS; CDR2 reads FQNEAQ. The CDR3 consists of 15 residues. Germline trimming cut 3 bases from V and 2 bases from J; bases unmatched to any gene: 3. The CDR3 loop is CASSLGTGHTDTQYF. The CDR3, as DNA: TGTGCCAGCAGCTTGGGGACAGGGCACACAGATACGCAGTATTTT.

The chain uses TRBV13 and TRBJ2-3; no definite D call. Germline V gives CDR1 PRHDT, CDR2 FYEKMQ (reference sequence). The CDR3 runs to 14 residues. The germline V and J ends were trimmed by 3 bases and 7 bases, with 14 bases remaining between them. CDR3 in amino acids: CASSLRKAQNTQYF. CDR3 nucleotides: TGTGCCAGCAGCTTGCGGAAGGCCCAAAATACGCAGTATTTT.

V and J are TRBV30 and TRBJ2-7; 8 positions match TRBD1. Looked up from germline, CDR1 is GTSNPN and CDR2 is SVGIG (reference sequence). V lost 4 bases and J lost 5; bases outside the gene matches: 7. The CDR3 has 13 residues. Here the CDR3 reads CAWTQGQGNEQYF. CDR3 sequence (DNA): TGTGCCTGGACTCAAGGACAGGGTAACGAGCAGTACTTC.

The CDR3 region is CAWSVRLAGAYEQYF. The CDR3 region has the DNA TGTGCCTGGAGTGTGAGGCTAGCGGGAGCCTACGAGCAGTACTTC. J is TRBJ2-7 and V is TRBV30; TRBD2 matches 10 bases. The CDR3 consists of 15 residues. V shed 0 bases and J 2 bases; nucleotides not matched to a gene: 4. Germline-derived CDR1 and CDR2 are GTSNPN and SVGIG (reference sequence).

The V and J genes are TRBV2 and TRBJ2-7, with D hard to call. V lost 3 bases and J lost 2, with 11 bases in between. This CDR3 region has 14 residues. Germline-derived CDR1 and CDR2 are SNHLY and FYNNEI. The CDR3 protein is CASSDRIAPYEQYF. In DNA form, the CDR3 reads TGTGCCAGCAGTGACCGGATAGCCCCCTACGAGCAGTACTTC.

The chain recombines TRBV5-1 with TRBJ2-7; the match to TRBD1 covers 8 bases. V lost 4 bases to trimming and J lost 2 bases; unmatched junction nucleotides: 5. The CDR3 is 14 amino acids. CDR1 is SGHRS and CDR2 is YFSETQ in the germline V gene. CDR3 nucleotides: TGCGCCAGCAGCCCCGCGGACAGGGCCTACGAGCAGTACTTC. Encoded protein: CASSPADRAYEQYF. Drawing the rest from reference TRBV5-1 and TRBJ2-7, the complete variable domain is KAGVTQTPRYLIKTRGQQVTLSCSPISGHRSVSWYQQTPGQGLQFLFEYFSETQRNKGNFPGRFSGRQFSNSRSEMNVSTLELGDSALYLCASSPADRAYEQYFGPGTRLTVT.

The DNA for the CDR3 is TGTGCCAGCAGCGTACAGGGGGCGCCCGGGCAGCCCCAGCATTTT. Translating it yields CASSVQGAPGQPQHF. The chain couples TRBV9 to TRBJ1-5; TRBD1 matches 8 bases. Germline V gene data show CDR1 as SGDLS and CDR2 as YYNGEE. V dropped 1 base and J dropped 7; count of bases not matched to a gene: 7. There are 15 residues in the CDR3.